The rows below give T cell receptor beta chains drawn from one sample of a study of T-cell reconstitution after alpha-beta-depleted transplantation in children. One entry per CDR3 protein, called by TCRdb with MiXCR from the PCR reads. The sample lists about 150,000 distinct CDR3 sequences; 11% were seen once. The material sequenced was PBMCs, taken before TCRalphabeta/CD19-depleted stem cell transplant. The receptors stem from a boy younger than 10 with acute myeloid leukemia, due to receive a stem cell transplant. CDR3s include the opening cysteine and the closing phenylalanine or tryptophan. The D gene is left open where the match is weak. Size is stated for part of the rows, as once, few or many counts, or as a class when the clone is expanded.

j_call: TRBJ2-5; d_call: -; clone_size: many; v_call: TRBV18; cdr3_aa: CASSLEQETQYF; cdr3_nt: TGCGCCAGCAGCTTGGAACAAGAGACCCAGTACTTC
j_call: TRBJ2-5; d_call: -; clone_size: many; v_call: TRBV20-1; cdr3_aa: CSAVRETQYF; cdr3_nt: TGCAGTGCTGTACGAGAGACCCAGTACTTC
j_call: TRBJ1-1; d_call: -; clone_size: many; v_call: TRBV12-3/TRBV12-4; cdr3_aa: CASSLGDTTEAFF; cdr3_nt: TGTGCCAGCAGTTTGGGGGACACCACTGAAGCTTTCTTT
j_call: TRBJ1-1; d_call: -; clone_size: many; v_call: TRBV4-2; cdr3_aa: CASSQASLMNTEAFF; cdr3_nt: TGTGCCAGCAGCCAAGCCAGCCTGATGAACACTGAAGCTTTCTTT
j_call: TRBJ2-5; d_call: TRBD2; clone_size: many; v_call: TRBV11-2; cdr3_aa: CASSLWASGTQETQYF; cdr3_nt: TGTGCCAGCAGCTTATGGGCTAGCGGAACCCAAGAGACCCAGTACTTC
j_call: TRBJ2-2; d_call: -; clone_size: many; v_call: TRBV7-2; cdr3_aa: CASSRFPGTGELFF; cdr3_nt: TGTGCCAGCAGTCGTTTCCCGGGCACCGGGGAGCTGTTTTTT
j_call: TRBJ2-3; d_call: TRBD1; clone_size: few; v_call: TRBV28; cdr3_aa: CASIQSRDSLTDTQYF; cdr3_nt: TGTGCCAGCATCCAAAGTCGGGACAGCTTGACAGATACGCAGTATTTT
j_call: TRBJ2-2; d_call: -; clone_size: few; v_call: TRBV7-9; cdr3_aa: CASSLRTPENTGELFF; cdr3_nt: TGTGCCAGCAGCCTCAGGACTCCCGAGAACACCGGGGAGCTGTTTTTT
j_call: TRBJ2-1; d_call: TRBD2; clone_size: many; v_call: TRBV20-1; cdr3_aa: CSASGTTDPDEQFF; cdr3_nt: TGCAGTGCTTCCGGGACTACCGACCCCGATGAGCAGTTCTTC
j_call: TRBJ2-5; d_call: -; clone_size: -; v_call: TRBV4-2; cdr3_aa: CARSPGPPGTQYF; cdr3_nt: TGTGCCAGGAGCCCCGGGCCCCCCGGGACCCAGTACTTC
j_call: TRBJ2-1; d_call: -; clone_size: many; v_call: TRBV10-2; cdr3_aa: CASSGRGDNEQFF; cdr3_nt: TGCGCCAGCAGTGGGAGGGGAGACAATGAGCAGTTCTTC
j_call: TRBJ2-1; d_call: TRBD2; clone_size: many; v_call: TRBV12-3/TRBV12-4; cdr3_aa: CASSWAGAGNEQFF; cdr3_nt: TGTGCCAGCAGTTGGGCGGGAGCAGGCAATGAGCAGTTCTTC
j_call: TRBJ1-3; d_call: -; clone_size: many; v_call: TRBV12-3/TRBV12-4; cdr3_aa: CASRGTDSGNTIYF; cdr3_nt: TGTGCCAGCCGAGGGACCGACTCTGGAAACACCATATATTTT
j_call: TRBJ1-2; d_call: TRBD1; clone_size: few; v_call: TRBV20-1; cdr3_aa: CSARTIIAKGGGGYTF; cdr3_nt: TGCAGTGCTAGAACAATCATAGCAAAAGGGGGCGGTGGCTACACCTTC
j_call: TRBJ2-1; d_call: -; clone_size: many; v_call: TRBV5-1; cdr3_aa: CASDTGSSYNEQFF; cdr3_nt: TGCGCCAGTGACACAGGGAGCTCCTACAATGAGCAGTTCTTC
j_call: TRBJ1-1; d_call: -; clone_size: many; v_call: TRBV4-1; cdr3_aa: CASSQDYPQGTEAFF; cdr3_nt: TGCGCCAGCAGCCAAGATTATCCACAGGGCACCGAAGCTTTCTTT
j_call: TRBJ1-2; d_call: TRBD1; clone_size: many; v_call: TRBV20-1; cdr3_aa: CSARDWRQGDYGYTF; cdr3_nt: TGCAGTGCTAGAGATTGGAGACAGGGTGACTATGGCTACACCTTC
j_call: TRBJ2-2; d_call: -; clone_size: many; v_call: TRBV3-1; cdr3_aa: CASGKGVTGELFF; cdr3_nt: TGTGCCAGCGGCAAAGGGGTCACCGGGGAGCTGTTTTTT
j_call: TRBJ1-3; d_call: -; clone_size: many; v_call: TRBV5-1; cdr3_aa: CASSPTAGTTPGNTIYF; cdr3_nt: TGCGCCAGCAGCCCAACCGCCGGGACTACTCCTGGAAACACCATATATTTT
j_call: TRBJ2-1; d_call: TRBD1; clone_size: many; v_call: TRBV28; cdr3_aa: CASSKQGANEQFF; cdr3_nt: TGTGCCAGCAGTAAACAGGGGGCCAATGAGCAGTTCTTC
j_call: TRBJ2-2; d_call: -; clone_size: many; v_call: TRBV20-1; cdr3_aa: CSARATVSGNTGELFF; cdr3_nt: TGCAGTGCTAGAGCTACAGTAAGCGGGAACACCGGGGAGCTGTTTTTT
j_call: TRBJ2-5; d_call: -; clone_size: many; v_call: TRBV20-1; cdr3_aa: CSARERATQETQYF; cdr3_nt: TGCAGTGCTAGAGAAAGGGCGACCCAAGAGACCCAGTACTTC
j_call: TRBJ2-2; d_call: -; clone_size: many; v_call: TRBV20-1; cdr3_aa: CSARDEGRGDTGELFF; cdr3_nt: TGCAGTGCTAGAGATGAAGGCAGGGGGGACACCGGGGAGCTGTTTTTT
j_call: TRBJ1-6; d_call: -; clone_size: many; v_call: TRBV5-1; cdr3_aa: CASRAGLNSPLHF; cdr3_nt: TGCGCCAGCAGGGCAGGGTTGAATTCACCCCTCCACTTT
j_call: TRBJ2-2; d_call: TRBD2; clone_size: many; v_call: TRBV6-4; cdr3_aa: CASSKSGGDNTGELFF; cdr3_nt: TGTGCCAGCAGCAAGAGCGGGGGGGACAACACCGGGGAGCTGTTTTTT
j_call: TRBJ1-2; d_call: -; clone_size: -; v_call: TRBV20-1; cdr3_aa: CSARARDGYTF; cdr3_nt: TGCAGTGCTAGGGCCAGGGACGGCTACACCTTC
j_call: TRBJ2-5; d_call: TRBD2; clone_size: many; v_call: TRBV5-4; cdr3_aa: CASSPRGGRQETQYF; cdr3_nt: TGTGCCAGCAGCCCCCGGGGGGGCCGACAAGAGACCCAGTACTTC
j_call: TRBJ2-1; d_call: -; clone_size: many; v_call: TRBV5-1; cdr3_aa: CASSLRGGHEQFF; cdr3_nt: TGCGCCAGCAGCTTGAGAGGTGGGCACGAGCAGTTCTTC
j_call: TRBJ1-1; d_call: -; clone_size: many; v_call: TRBV12-3/TRBV12-4; cdr3_aa: CASSLRAGREAFF; cdr3_nt: TGTGCCAGCAGCCTTCGGGCAGGGCGAGAAGCTTTCTTT
j_call: TRBJ2-7; d_call: TRBD2; clone_size: many; v_call: TRBV20-1; cdr3_aa: CSARGLAVSYEQYF; cdr3_nt: TGCAGTGCTAGGGGACTAGCGGTCTCCTACGAGCAGTACTTC
j_call: TRBJ2-1; d_call: -; clone_size: -; v_call: TRBV10-2; cdr3_aa: CASSERGSGLYNEQFF; cdr3_nt: TGCGCCAGCAGTGAGAGAGGTAGCGGCCTCTACAATGAGCAGTTCTTC
j_call: TRBJ2-2; d_call: TRBD2; clone_size: many; v_call: TRBV2; cdr3_aa: CASSEARWTSGAGELFF; cdr3_nt: TGTGCCAGCAGTGAAGCGCGTTGGACTAGCGGCGCCGGGGAGCTGTTTTTT
j_call: TRBJ2-1; d_call: -; clone_size: many; v_call: TRBV7-9; cdr3_aa: CASSSDGDEQFF; cdr3_nt: TGTGCCAGCAGCTCGGACGGGGATGAGCAGTTCTTC
j_call: TRBJ2-2; d_call: TRBD1; clone_size: many; v_call: TRBV6-5; cdr3_aa: CASLGGQGTGELFF; cdr3_nt: TGTGCCAGCCTAGGGGGACAGGGGACCGGGGAGCTGTTTTTT
j_call: TRBJ2-2; d_call: TRBD2; clone_size: many; v_call: TRBV15; cdr3_aa: CATSMRLAGGAGELFF; cdr3_nt: TGTGCCACCAGCATGCGACTAGCGGGAGGGGCCGGGGAGCTGTTTTTT
j_call: TRBJ2-7; d_call: TRBD1; clone_size: many; v_call: TRBV7-9; cdr3_aa: CASSPGTGGIPYEQYF; cdr3_nt: TGTGCCAGCAGCCCCGGGACAGGGGGGATTCCCTACGAGCAGTACTTC
j_call: TRBJ2-5; d_call: TRBD2; clone_size: few; v_call: TRBV20-1; cdr3_aa: CSASGEGETQYF; cdr3_nt: TGCAGTGCTTCCGGGGAGGGAGAGACCCAGTACTTC
j_call: TRBJ2-5; d_call: -; clone_size: -; v_call: TRBV7-9; cdr3_aa: CASSLPGLREAQYF; cdr3_nt: TGTGCCAGCAGCCTGCCGGGACTCCGAGAGGCCCAGTACTTC
j_call: TRBJ2-5; d_call: -; clone_size: many; v_call: TRBV3-1; cdr3_aa: CASSQDVGRNQETQYF; cdr3_nt: TGTGCCAGCAGCCAAGATGTGGGGCGGAACCAAGAGACCCAGTACTTC